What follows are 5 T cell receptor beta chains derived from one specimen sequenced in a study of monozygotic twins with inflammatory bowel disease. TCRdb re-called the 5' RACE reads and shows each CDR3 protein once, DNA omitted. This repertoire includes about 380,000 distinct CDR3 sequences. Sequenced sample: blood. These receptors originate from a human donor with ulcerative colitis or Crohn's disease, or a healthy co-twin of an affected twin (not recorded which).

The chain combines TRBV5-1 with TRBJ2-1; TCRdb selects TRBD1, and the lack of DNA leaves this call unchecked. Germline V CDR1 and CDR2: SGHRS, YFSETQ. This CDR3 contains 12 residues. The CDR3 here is CASSTTVGEQFF.

The CDR3 is CASSLDRGPRQPQHF. The V gene is TRBV5-1, the J gene TRBJ1-5. The CDR3 has 15 amino acids. CDR1 and CDR2 from the germline V gene are SGHRS and YFSETQ.

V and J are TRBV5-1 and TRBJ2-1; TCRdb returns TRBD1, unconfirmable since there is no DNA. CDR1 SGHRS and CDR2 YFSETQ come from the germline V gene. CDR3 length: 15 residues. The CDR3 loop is CASSFGTGGKNEQFF. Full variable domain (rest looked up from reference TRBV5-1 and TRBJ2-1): KAGVTQTPRYLIKTRGQQVTLSCSPISGHRSVSWYQQTPGQGLQFLFEYFSETQRNKGNFPGRFSGRQFSNSRSEMNVSTLELGDSALYLCASSFGTGGKNEQFFGPGTRLTVL.

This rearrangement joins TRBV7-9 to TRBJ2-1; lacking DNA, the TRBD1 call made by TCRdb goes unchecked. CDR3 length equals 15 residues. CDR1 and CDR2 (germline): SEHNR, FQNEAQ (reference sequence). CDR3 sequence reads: CASSANRGTYNEQFF.

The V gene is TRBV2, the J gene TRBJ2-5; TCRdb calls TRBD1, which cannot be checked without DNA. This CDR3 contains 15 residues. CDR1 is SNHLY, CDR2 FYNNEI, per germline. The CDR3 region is CASRWTGMGQETQYF. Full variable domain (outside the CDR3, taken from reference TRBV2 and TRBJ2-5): EPEVTQTPSHQVTQMGQEVILRCVPISNHLYFYWYRQILGQKVEFLVSFYNNEISEKSEIFDDQFSVERPDGSNFTLKIRSTKLEDSAMYFCASRWTGMGQETQYFGPGTRLLVL.